This T cell receptor beta chain was retrieved from a study of blood T cell repertoires in COVID-19. Study information: Collection of acute and convalescent COVID-19 samples took place in the United States, Italy and Spain. From T cells, B-cell-depleted T cells, or PBMCs came the material, which was cDNA or gDNA.

Trimming took 9 bases from V and 2 from J; bases not matched to a gene: 5. Germline values: CDR1 LNHDA, CDR2 SQIVND (reference sequence). This CDR3 is built from 14 residues. The repertoire was sequenced with immunoSEQ multiplex PCR; TCRdb's copy has only in-frame clones and lacks some. The sample consists of 110,000 or so clones, approximately 76% of them appearing once. This chain uses TRBV19 with TRBJ1-5; TRBD1 matches 9 bases. The source of this sequence is a woman in her 70s with acute or convalescent COVID-19. The sequenced sample was peripheral blood. CDR3 sequence (DNA): TGTGCCAGCCGACAGGGGGTAGGCAATCAGCCCCAGCATTTT. Encoded protein: CASRQGVGNQPQHF.